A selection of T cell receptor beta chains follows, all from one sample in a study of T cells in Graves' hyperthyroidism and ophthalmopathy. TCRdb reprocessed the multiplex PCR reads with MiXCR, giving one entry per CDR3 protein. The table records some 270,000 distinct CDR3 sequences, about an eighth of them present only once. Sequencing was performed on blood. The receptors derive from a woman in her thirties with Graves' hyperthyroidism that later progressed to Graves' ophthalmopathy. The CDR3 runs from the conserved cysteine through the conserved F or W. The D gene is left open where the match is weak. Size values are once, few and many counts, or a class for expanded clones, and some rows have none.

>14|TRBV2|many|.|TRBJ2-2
TGTGCGACAAACCGGGACGGCAACACCGGGGAGCTGTTTTTT
CATNRDGNTGELFF
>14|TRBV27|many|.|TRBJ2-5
TGTGCCAGCAGTTTATCAGGGTGGGAGGAGACCCAGTACTTC
CASSLSGWEETQYF
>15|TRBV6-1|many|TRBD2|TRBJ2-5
TGTGCCAGCAGTGCGCTAGCGGGAAGTTGGGAGACCCAGTACTTC
CASSALAGSWETQYF
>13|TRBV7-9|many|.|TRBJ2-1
TGTGCCAGCAGCCAGAAGAGGGGCAATGAGCAGTTCTTC
CASSQKRGNEQFF
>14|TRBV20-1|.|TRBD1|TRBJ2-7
TGCAGTGCAAGCCTGACAGGGAGTCCCTACGAGCAGTACTTC
CSASLTGSPYEQYF
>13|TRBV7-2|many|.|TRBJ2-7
TGTGCCAGCGTCCCGGACAGAGGAGGCGAGCAGTACTTC
CASVPDRGGEQYF
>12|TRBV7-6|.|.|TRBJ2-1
TGTGCCAGCAGCCTAATCCGCAACGAGCAGTTCTTC
CASSLIRNEQFF
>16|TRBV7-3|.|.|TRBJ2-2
TGTGCCAGCAGCCCCGGGGACGCTACTGGGACCGGGGAGCTGTTTTTT
CASSPGDATGTGELFF
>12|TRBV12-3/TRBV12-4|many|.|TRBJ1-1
TGTGCCAGCAGCCGGGACGGGGTTGAAGCTTTCTTT
CASSRDGVEAFF
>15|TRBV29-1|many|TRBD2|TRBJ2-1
TGCAGCGTTGAGTTAGCTAGCGGGGGGAACAATGAGCAGTTCTTC
CSVELASGGNNEQFF
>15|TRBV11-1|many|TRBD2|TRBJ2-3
TGTGCCAGCAACAAACAGCGGGATCCCACAGATACGCAGTATTTT
CASNKQRDPTDTQYF
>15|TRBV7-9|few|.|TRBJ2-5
TGTGCCAGCAGCTATCCTCAGGGTACGCAAGAGACCCAGTACTTC
CASSYPQGTQETQYF
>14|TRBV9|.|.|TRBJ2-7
TGTGCCAGCAGCGAGAAGACTTTAGCCCAAGAGCAGTACTTC
CASSEKTLAQEQYF
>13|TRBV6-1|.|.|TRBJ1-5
TGTGCCAGCAGTCCCGTATGGAGTCAGCCCCAGCATTTT
CASSPVWSQPQHF
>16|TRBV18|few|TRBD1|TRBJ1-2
TGTGCCAGCTCACCACGTTGGGGCGACAGGGCGGAAGGCTACACCTTC
CASSPRWGDRAEGYTF
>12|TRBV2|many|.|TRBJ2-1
TGTGCCATCGTGGGCGAATACAATGAGCAGTTCTTC
CAIVGEYNEQFF
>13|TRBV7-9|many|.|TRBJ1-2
TGTGCCAGCAGCGCGGGACTCAACTATGGCTACACCTTC
CASSAGLNYGYTF
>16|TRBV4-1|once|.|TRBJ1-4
TGCGCCAGCAGCCAAGTAATGACGGGTTATAATGAAAAACTGTTTTTT
CASSQVMTGYNEKLFF
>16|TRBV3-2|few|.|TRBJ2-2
TGTGCCAGCAGCCCCCAGGGGCGGATAAACACCGGGGAGCTGTTTTTT
CASSPQGRINTGELFF
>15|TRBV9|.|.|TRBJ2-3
TGTGCCAGCAGCGTAGTTGGCGGGAAAACAGATACGCAGTATTTT
CASSVVGGKTDTQYF
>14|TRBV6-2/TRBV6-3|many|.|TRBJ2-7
TGTGCCAGCAGTGTAGGACAGCACTCCTACGAGCAGTACTTC
CASSVGQHSYEQYF
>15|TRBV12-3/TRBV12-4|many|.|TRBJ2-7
TGTGCCAGCAGTTTAACCCAGGGGAGGACCTACGAGCAGTACTTC
CASSLTQGRTYEQYF
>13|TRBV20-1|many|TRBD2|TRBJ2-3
TGCAGTGCAAGGACTAGCGGGACAGATACGCAGTATTTT
CSARTSGTDTQYF
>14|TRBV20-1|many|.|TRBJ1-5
TGCAGTGCTAGAGGGGGGGGTGGCAATCAGCCCCAGCATTTT
CSARGGGGNQPQHF
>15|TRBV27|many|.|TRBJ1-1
TGTGCCAGCAGTTTATCGGGGCTTGTGAACACTGAAGCTTTCTTT
CASSLSGLVNTEAFF
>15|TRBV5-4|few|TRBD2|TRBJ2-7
TGTGCCAGCAGCTTGGACCTAGCGGCCTCCTACGAGCAGTACTTC
CASSLDLAASYEQYF
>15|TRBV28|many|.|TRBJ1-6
TGTGCCACGCTCACAGGGAGCTCCTATAATTCACCCCTCCACTTT
CATLTGSSYNSPLHF
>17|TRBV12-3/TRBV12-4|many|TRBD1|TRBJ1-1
TGTGCCAGCAGTCCATTCAGTGGGACAGGGGTCCACACTGAAGCTTTCTTT
CASSPFSGTGVHTEAFF
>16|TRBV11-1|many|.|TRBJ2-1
TGTGCCAGCAGCCCGAGGACTACGCCCAGGGGAAATGAGCAGTTCTTC
CASSPRTTPRGNEQFF
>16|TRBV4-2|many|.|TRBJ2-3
TGTGCCAGCAGCCAAATCGGTATCATCGGCACAGATACGCAGTATTTT
CASSQIGIIGTDTQYF
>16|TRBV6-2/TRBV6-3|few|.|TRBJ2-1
TGTGCCAGCAGCCTCTTAAGAGGGAGCTCCTACAATGAGCAGTTCTTC
CASSLLRGSSYNEQFF
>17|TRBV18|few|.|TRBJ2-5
TGTGCCAGCTCACCCTTTTTAGGGGTAGATCCCGAAGAGACCCAGTACTTC
CASSPFLGVDPEETQYF
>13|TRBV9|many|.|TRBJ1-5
TGTGCCAGCAGCGTATCAGGAGGACAGCCCCAGCATTTT
CASSVSGGQPQHF
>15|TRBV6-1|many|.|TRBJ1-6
TGTGCCAGCAGGGACTGGGCAGGGGATAATTCACCCCTCCACTTT
CASRDWAGDNSPLHF
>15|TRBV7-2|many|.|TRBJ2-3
TGTGCCAGCAGCTTAGGTGGCCAGATCACAGATACGCAGTATTTT
CASSLGGQITDTQYF
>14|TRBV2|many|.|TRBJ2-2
TGTGCCAGCATGGCAACGGGGAGCACCGGGGAGCTGTTTTTT
CASMATGSTGELFF
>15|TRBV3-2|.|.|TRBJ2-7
TGTGCCAGCAGCTCAGGCGGGAGAGGGCCCTACGAGCAGTACTTC
CASSSGGRGPYEQYF
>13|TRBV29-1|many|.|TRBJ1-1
TGCAGCGTTGAACTGGGGGTTAGCACTGAAGCTTTCTTT
CSVELGVSTEAFF
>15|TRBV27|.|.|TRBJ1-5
TGTGCCAGCAGTTTTGGTAGCGGCCGGAATCAGCCCCAGCATTTT
CASSFGSGRNQPQHF
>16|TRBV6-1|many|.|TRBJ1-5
TGTGCCAGCAGTGAAGGCAGGGGTAGGGGCAATCAGCCCCAGCATTTT
CASSEGRGRGNQPQHF
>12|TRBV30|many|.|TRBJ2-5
TGTGCCTGGAGTGTACCCCCAGAGACCCAGTACTTC
CAWSVPPETQYF
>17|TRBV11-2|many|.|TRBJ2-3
TGTGCCAGCAGTCAGAGATTAGGGTCTAGTCCGGTAGATACGCAGTATTTT
CASSQRLGSSPVDTQYF
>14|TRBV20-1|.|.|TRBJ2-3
TGCAGTGCTAGACGGGAGCTTAGCACAGATACGCAGTATTTT
CSARRELSTDTQYF
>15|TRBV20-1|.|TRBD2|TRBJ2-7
TGCAGTGCTCCACCCCTGACTAGCGACTCCTACGAGCAGTACTTC
CSAPPLTSDSYEQYF
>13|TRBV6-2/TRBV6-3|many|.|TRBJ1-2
TGTGCCAGCAACCAACAGGCCCTAAATGGCTACACCTTC
CASNQQALNGYTF
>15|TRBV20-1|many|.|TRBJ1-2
TGCAGTGCTACGACCGTCGGCAGGGGATCTTATGGCTACACCTTC
CSATTVGRGSYGYTF
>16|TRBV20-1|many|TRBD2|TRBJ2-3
TGCAGTGCTAGAGATCCTAGCGGGATATGGACAGATACGCAGTATTTT
CSARDPSGIWTDTQYF
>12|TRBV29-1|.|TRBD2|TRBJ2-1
TGCAGCGTCGGACTAGTTTCTAATGAGCAGTTCTTC
CSVGLVSNEQFF